The 32 T cell receptor beta chains listed next were all sequenced from one sample in a study of control samples from healthy donors and cancer patients. Assay used: immunoSEQ multiplex PCR; TCRdb lists only in-frame clones, some missing. The sample yields tens of thousands of clones, around 94% seen once. The sample comprised blood. The receptors stem from a woman under 30 in good health.

The chain combines TRBV7-3 with TRBJ1-1; possible D gene TRBD1, 5 bases. This CDR3 is built from 16 residues. The germline gives CDR1 SGHTA, CDR2 FQGTGA. V lost 4 bases to trimming and J lost 3 bases, with 18 bases between them. The DNA for the CDR3 is TGTGCCAGCAGCTACTTGGGCGGGGGTTACGACACTGAAGCTTTCTTT. As protein: CASSYLGGGYDTEAFF.

The rearrangement joins TRBV28 to TRBJ2-3; 13 positions agree with TRBD2. CDR1 and CDR2 (germline): MDHEN, SYDVKM. Trimming at V came to 3 bases and at J to 2 bases, leaving 11 bases not matched to a gene. The CDR3 length is 19 residues. The CDR3 sequence is CASSFQLAGGPIPTDTQYF. In nucleotides, the CDR3 is TGTGCCAGCAGTTTCCAACTAGCGGGGGGGCCTATCCCCACAGATACGCAGTATTTT.

The V call is TRBV29-1, the J call TRBJ1-1, with D tentatively TRBD1 (6 bases). The germline V and J ends were trimmed by 5 bases and 0 bases, with 13 bases remaining between them. From germline, CDR1 is SQVTM and CDR2 ANQGSEA. There are 14 residues in the CDR3. CDR3 coding DNA: TGCAGCGTTCGAATGGACAGCTTGAACACTGAAGCTTTCTTT. Its translation: CSVRMDSLNTEAFF.

This chain uses TRBV28 with TRBJ1-1, with D hard to call. The CDR3 is made up of 15 amino acids. Trimming shortened V by 5 bases and J by 4 bases, and 17 bases separated the two germline ends. The germline gives CDR1 MDHEN, CDR2 SYDVKM. The CDR3 DNA follows: TGTGCCAGCAGTCCTCTTCGGCAGGAGGGCACTGAAGCTTTCTTT. Translating gives CASSPLRQEGTEAFF.

This clone was observed a single time. The rearrangement links TRBV11-3 to TRBJ2-5; D tentatively reads TRBD1 or TRBD2 (5 bases each). CDR3 length: 14 amino acids. V shed 5 bases and J shed 5 bases, with 15 bases lying between them. Germline CDR1 reads SGHNT; CDR2 reads YENEEA. The CDR3, as DNA: TGTGCCAGCAGCACATCGGGACGGGCGGAGACCCAGTACTTC. This gives the protein CASSTSGRAETQYF.

The chain recombines TRBV5-1 with TRBJ1-1, with D unresolved. Per the germline V gene, CDR1 is SGHRS and CDR2 is YFSETQ. This CDR3 is 16 amino acids long. The V end was cut by 1 base, the J end by 2 bases, with 15 bases between. CDR3 amino acids: CASSLQLGGLNTEAFF. The DNA for the CDR3 is TGCGCCAGCAGCTTGCAGCTGGGAGGGCTTAACACTGAAGCTTTCTTT.

The J gene is TRBJ2-5, the V gene TRBV28; 8 nucleotides align to TRBD2. V gave up 5 bases and J gave up 5 bases; unmatched junction bases: 10. The CDR3 totals 15 residues. Looked up from germline, CDR1 is MDHEN and CDR2 is SYDVKM. The CDR3: CASSPSGGTSETQYF. CDR3 sequence (DNA): TGTGCCAGCAGTCCGTCGGGGGGGACGTCGGAGACCCAGTACTTC.

This chain joins TRBV28 and TRBJ2-3; 8 positions agree with TRBD1. Per germline, CDR1 MDHEN and CDR2 SYDVKM. Losses at the gene ends were 2 bases for V and 3 bases for J; bases not matched to a gene: 4. The CDR3 loop spans 15 amino acids. The CDR3 spells CASSLRDRWTDTQYF. The CDR3 DNA reads TGTGCCAGCAGTTTAAGGGACAGGTGGACAGATACGCAGTATTTT.

The V gene is TRBV12-3 or TRBV12-4, the J gene TRBJ2-2; unclear D gene. This CDR3 has 11 amino acids. The V end was cut by 5 bases, the J end by 5 bases, with 3 bases between. The CDR3, as DNA: TGTGCCAGCAGTGTAACCGGGGAGCTGTTTTTT. Its translation: CASSVTGELFF.

This chain joins TRBV2 and TRBJ2-1, with D possibly being TRBD2 (5 bases). The CDR3 sequence is 12 residues long. Deletions cut 8 bases from V and 7 bases from J, with 12 bases between. The V gene's germline CDR1 is SNHLY and CDR2 FYNNEI. The CDR3 bases are TGTGCCAGCTTGGAACCGGGGAATGAGCAGTTCTTC. It codes for CASLEPGNEQFF.

The V and J genes are TRBV3-1 (or the pseudogene TRBV3-2) and TRBJ2-2, with 7 bases fitting TRBD1. CDR3 length: 15 residues. The V segment lost 1 base and the J segment 4 bases; nucleotides outside the gene matches: 3. Looked up from germline, CDR1 is LGHDT and CDR2 is YNNKEL (reference sequence). The CDR3 here is CASSQAAGGTGELFF. The CDR3 DNA reads TGTGCCAGCAGCCAAGCGGCAGGGGGCACCGGGGAGCTGTTTTTT.

CDR3 residues: CASSDPIAGDHTYEQYF. In DNA, the CDR3 is TGTGCCAGCAGTGACCCAATAGCGGGAGATCACACCTACGAGCAGTACTTC. The chain recombines TRBV25-1 with TRBJ2-7, with TRBD2 identical over 9 bases. This CDR3 contains 17 residues. Germline trimming cut 3 bases from V and 2 bases from J; bases unmatched to any gene: 11. CDR1 MGHDK and CDR2 SYGVNS come from the germline V gene.

This clone was detected once. The CDR3 coding sequence is TGTGCCAGCAGCTTGGGTGGGAGCCTTTGGGAAAAACTGTTTTTT. This sequence encodes CASSLGGSLWEKLFF. The gene calls are TRBV27 and TRBJ1-4; D gene unclear. The ends were cut back, 6 bases at V and 8 bases at J, with 19 bases in the middle. Germline V gene sequence: CDR1 MNHEY, CDR2 SMNVEV (reference sequence). The CDR3 runs 15 residues.

V usage is TRBV10-3 and J usage is TRBJ2-3; D remains ambiguous. Germline V lookup: CDR1 ENHRY, CDR2 SYGVKD. V lost 2 bases to trimming and J lost 6 bases, with 12 bases between them. This CDR3 spans 14 amino acids. CDR3 coding DNA: TGTGCCATCAGTGAGAGGACCGACTCGGATACGCAGTATTTT. This encodes CAISERTDSDTQYF.

This clone was picked up one time. This sequence joins TRBV6-5 and TRBJ2-7; no clear D. The germline V and J ends were trimmed by 5 bases and 7 bases, with 21 bases remaining between them. Germline V gene lookup returns CDR1 MNHEY and CDR2 SVGAGI. The CDR3 has 15 amino acids. Here the CDR3 reads CASSPGFLGRGEQYF. The CDR3 DNA is TGTGCCAGCAGTCCCGGGTTTTTAGGTCGTGGGGAGCAGTACTTC.

This rearrangement joins TRBV28 to TRBJ1-4, with TRBD1 matching 9 bases. Per germline, CDR1 MDHEN and CDR2 SYDVKM. The CDR3 runs to 15 residues. V was pared by 5 bases and J by 8 bases, with 9 bases of the junction left unmatched. The CDR3 protein is CASSHQGTGNEKLFF. CDR3 sequence (DNA): TGTGCCAGCAGTCACCAAGGGACAGGGAACGAAAAACTGTTTTTT. Supplemented by reference TRBV28 and TRBJ1-4, the full variable domain reads DVKVTQSSRYLVKRTGEKVFLECVQDMDHENMFWYRQDPGLGLRLIYFSYDVKMKEKGDIPEGYSVSREKKERFSLILESASTNQTSMYLCASSHQGTGNEKLFFGSGTQLSVL.

The chain recombines TRBV7-3 with TRBJ2-7; 8 bases are shared with TRBD1. CDR3 length equals 15 residues. Germline CDR1 and CDR2: SGHTA and FQGTGA. Germline trimming cut 2 bases from V and 2 bases from J; bases unmatched to any gene: 5. The chain's CDR3 is CASSLGQGVPYEQYF. The CDR3 region has the DNA TGTGCCAGCAGCTTAGGACAGGGAGTGCCCTACGAGCAGTACTTC.

This clone is judged large. The V gene is TRBV10-3, the J gene TRBJ1-1; TRBD1 is a possible D gene (5 bases). V lost 6 bases and J lost 3, with 35 bases in between. The CDR3 has 21 amino acids. Germline CDR1 reads ENHRY; CDR2 reads SYGVKD. DNA of the CDR3: TGTGCCATCAGGGAGGAAAGGGAAAAGGAGGGATTAAAACCGGGGGACACTGAAGCTTTCTTT. Protein: CAIREEREKEGLKPGDTEAFF.

The chain is built from TRBV5-1 and TRBJ1-1, with D perhaps matching TRBD1 (6 bases). This CDR3 is built from 15 residues. The germline V gene encodes CDR1 SGHRS and CDR2 YFSETQ. Trimming took 1 base from V and 3 from J, leaving 13 bases between them. The CDR3 coding sequence is TGCGCCAGCAGCTTGAGCAGGGGCCGAGACACTGAAGCTTTCTTT. Translated: CASSLSRGRDTEAFF.

The chain couples TRBV28 to TRBJ2-2; TRBD1 matches 7 bases. Germline CDR1 reads MDHEN; CDR2 reads SYDVKM. The CDR3 runs 15 residues. Trimming at V came to 5 bases and at J to 3 bases, leaving 6 bases not matched to a gene. As DNA, the CDR3 is TGTGCCAGCAGTCCCGCCGACAGGGACACCGGGGAGCTGTTTTTT. Protein product: CASSPADRDTGELFF.

V gene TRBV5-1 combines with J gene TRBJ2-1; D is uncertain. The CDR3 length is 12 residues. Germline V gene sequence: CDR1 SGHRS, CDR2 YFSETQ. Trimming removed 4 bases from V and 8 bases from J, with 10 bases in between. DNA for the CDR3: TGCGCCAGCAGCGGAGACTTCGATGAGCAGTTCTTC. Protein sequence: CASSGDFDEQFF.

V gene TRBV9 combines with J gene TRBJ1-1; TRBD1 matches 9 bases. The CDR3 is made up of 17 amino acids. Trimming cost V 3 bases and J 3 bases; bases outside gene matches: 12. Germline-derived CDR1 and CDR2 are SGDLS and YYNGEE. CDR3: CASSAQNRGRLDTEAFF. CDR3 nucleotide sequence: TGTGCCAGCAGCGCACAGAACAGGGGGCGCCTGGACACTGAAGCTTTCTTT.

This CDR3 reads CATSDSGTGLAEQYF. CDR3 DNA: TGTGCCACCAGTGATTCCGGGACAGGGCTCGCCGAGCAGTACTTC. V gene TRBV24-1 combines with J gene TRBJ2-7; 9 bases agree with TRBD1. With 2 bases clipped from V and 6 bases from J, the junction kept 7 bases outside the gene matches. Germline CDR1 and CDR2: KGHDR and SFDVKD. The CDR3 sequence is 15 residues long.

V and J are TRBV18 and TRBJ1-1, with 8 bases that match TRBD1. From germline, CDR1 is KGHSH and CDR2 LQKENI. The V segment lost 2 bases and the J segment 1 base; nucleotides outside the gene matches: 6. The CDR3 runs to 16 residues. In nucleotides, the CDR3 is TGTGCCAGCTCACCATTGGGACAGGCATCGAACACTGAAGCTTTCTTT. Protein product: CASSPLGQASNTEAFF.

The gene calls are TRBV29-1 and TRBJ1-3; maybe TRBD1 (6 bases). Trimming took off 3 bases at V and 7 bases at J, with 25 bases between the two ends. CDR1 and CDR2 (germline): SQVTM, ANQGSEA. This CDR3 is built from 17 residues. The CDR3 sequence is CSVEIYWTVPRGNTIYF. CDR3 sequence (DNA): TGCAGCGTTGAGATTTACTGGACAGTCCCAAGGGGCAACACCATATATTTT.

The rearrangement joins TRBV7-2 to TRBJ2-7; TRBD2 might be the D (7 bases). This CDR3 comprises 16 residues. The ends were cut back, 5 bases at V and 7 bases at J, with 24 bases in the middle. Germline V CDR1 and CDR2: SGHTA, FQGNSA. The CDR3 protein is CASSPIGGLKTGEQYF. CDR3 sequence (DNA): TGTGCCAGCAGCCCGATAGGGGGACTAAAGACGGGGGAGCAGTACTTC.

The chain is built from TRBV6-5 and TRBJ1-1, with D uncertain. V shed 5 bases and J shed 10 bases, with 23 bases lying between them. The CDR3 covers 15 residues. Germline CDR1 reads MNHEY; CDR2 reads SVGAGI. The CDR3 nucleotides are TGTGCCAGCAGTCCACTCACGTCTGGGATCGGGAGAGCTTTCTTT. It is translated as CASSPLTSGIGRAFF.

This clone appeared a single time. CDR3 sequence reads: CASQGGRIYGYTF. In DNA, the CDR3 is TGTGCCTCCCAGGGCGGCCGGATCTATGGCTACACCTTC. This chain joins TRBV10-3 and TRBJ1-2, with D perhaps TRBD1 (5 bases). Germline V gives CDR1 ENHRY, CDR2 SYGVKD. The V and J ends lost 11 bases and 4 bases respectively, with 17 bases between them. CDR3 length: 13 residues.

The chain employs TRBV19 and TRBJ1-2; possible D gene TRBD1, 5 bases. Trimming took off 3 bases at V and 5 bases at J, with 16 bases between the two ends. This CDR3 spans 15 amino acids. CDR1 LNHDA and CDR2 SQIVND come from the germline V gene (reference sequence). The CDR3 DNA sequence: TGTGCCAGTAGTATTGTCCGGGACCTGGGATATGGCTACACCTTC. Translation gives CASSIVRDLGYGYTF.

This chain uses TRBV25-1 with TRBJ1-4; D not certain. V shed 3 bases and J shed 6 bases, with 14 bases lying between them. CDR1 and CDR2 from the germline V gene are MGHDK and SYGVNS. The CDR3 sequence is 15 residues long. For the CDR3, the DNA is TGTGCCAGCAGTGACCCCGACGGAAATCATGAAAAACTGTTTTTT. As protein: CASSDPDGNHEKLFF.

This clone appeared once. This chain joins TRBV27 and TRBJ1-2; D perhaps matches TRBD1 (6 bases). The CDR3 length is 14 residues. CDR1 and CDR2 from the germline V gene are MNHEY and SMNVEV (reference sequence). Trimming left V 6 bases short and J 2 bases short, with 13 bases between. The CDR3 protein is CASRSTGTNYGYTF. The CDR3 coding sequence is TGTGCCAGCAGATCAACAGGGACCAACTATGGCTACACCTTC.

This clone has only one observation. The genes are TRBV28 and TRBJ1-2; no clear D. Germline V lookup: CDR1 MDHEN, CDR2 SYDVKM. The CDR3 is 12 residues long. Trimming took 5 bases from V and 5 from J, leaving 9 bases between them. DNA for the CDR3: TGTGCCAGCAGTGCGATCTCTTATGGCTACACCTTC. Protein sequence: CASSAISYGYTF.